The subject of this entry is one TCR beta chain. Germline lookup yields CDR1 GTSNPN and CDR2 SVGIG (reference sequence). Between the trimmed V and J ends, which lost 5 bases and 3 bases, there was a span of 13 bases. CDR3 length: 13 residues. Original processing notes: Amplification from reference gene primers served as the basis for estimated nucleated cell counts. Produced via immunoSEQ multiplex PCR; TCRdb's table is partial and in-frame only. V, J and clone size are taken as reported in that table, and D and trimming were inferred from the DNA itself. This table holds about 140,000 clones, less than 80% found once. The data were obtained in a study of blood T cell repertoires in COVID-19. For the study at large: Donors in the United States, Italy and Spain gave samples during acute or convalescent COVID-19. Sources were T cells, B-cell-depleted T cells, or PBMCs; the material itself was cDNA or gDNA.

The chain has TRBV30 and TRBJ1-1, with D unresolved. The sequenced material came from peripheral blood. The clonotype was recovered from a man in his 60s with acute or convalescent COVID-19. This CDR3 reads CAWGQRWDTEAFF. The CDR3 region has the DNA TGTGCCTGGGGGCAGCGGTGGGACACTGAAGCTTTCTTT.